This is a list of T cell receptor beta chains from one sample in a study of T cells in Graves' hyperthyroidism and ophthalmopathy. One entry per CDR3 protein results from TCRdb running MiXCR on the multiplex PCR reads. The sample records approximately 400,000 distinct CDR3 sequences, around 16% being singletons. Sample: blood. These receptors were collected from a woman between 18 and 30 years old with Graves' hyperthyroidism. Both conserved end residues are part of each CDR3. A D gene is named only where the DNA matches it firmly. Not every row has a clone size; where given, it reads once, few, many or a size class.

j_call: TRBJ2-6
v_call: TRBV19
d_call: .
clone_size: few
cdr3_nt: TGTGCCAGTAGTATTCCAGCAGGACACTCTGGGGCCAACGTCCTGACTTTC
cdr3_aa: CASSIPAGHSGANVLTF

j_call: TRBJ2-1
v_call: TRBV27
d_call: TRBD2
clone_size: many
cdr3_nt: TGTGCCAGCAGTCCCAAGGGCGGGGGGGCCGGGGAGCAGTTCTTC
cdr3_aa: CASSPKGGGAGEQFF

j_call: TRBJ2-7
v_call: TRBV6-5
d_call: TRBD1
clone_size: many
cdr3_nt: TGTGCCAGCACGGGATTTTCGGCCGCACAGGGGTGGGGCGAGCAGTACTTC
cdr3_aa: CASTGFSAAQGWGEQYF

j_call: TRBJ2-7
v_call: TRBV2
d_call: .
clone_size: many
cdr3_nt: TGTGCCAGCAATGGGGTCAGGGAGGAGCAGTACTTC
cdr3_aa: CASNGVREEQYF

j_call: TRBJ2-7
v_call: TRBV19
d_call: .
clone_size: few
cdr3_nt: TGTGCCAGTGAGGACCGTACCGCAGCCTACGAGCAGTACTTC
cdr3_aa: CASEDRTAAYEQYF

j_call: TRBJ1-2
v_call: TRBV6-1
d_call: .
clone_size: many
cdr3_nt: TGTGCCAGCAGATATAGAGACCGTGTCTATGGCTACACCTTC
cdr3_aa: CASRYRDRVYGYTF

j_call: TRBJ2-7
v_call: TRBV6-4
d_call: TRBD2
clone_size: .
cdr3_nt: TGTGCCAGCAGTTACTCTGGAGCTAGCGGGAACTACGAGCAGTACTTC
cdr3_aa: CASSYSGASGNYEQYF

j_call: TRBJ1-5
v_call: TRBV27
d_call: .
clone_size: .
cdr3_nt: TGTGCCAGCAGTTTCCTCGTGGATCAGCCCCAGCATTTT
cdr3_aa: CASSFLVDQPQHF

j_call: TRBJ1-2
v_call: TRBV5-8
d_call: TRBD1
clone_size: many
cdr3_nt: TGTGCCAGCAGCCCTGGTTGGGGGAGACAGGGGAATAAGAACGACTATGGCTACACCTTC
cdr3_aa: CASSPGWGRQGNKNDYGYTF

j_call: TRBJ1-4
v_call: TRBV4-1
d_call: TRBD1
clone_size: few
cdr3_nt: TGCGCCAGCAGCCAGACGGGGACAGCTGAACTGTTTTTT
cdr3_aa: CASSQTGTAELFF

j_call: TRBJ1-2
v_call: TRBV19
d_call: .
clone_size: .
cdr3_nt: TGTGCCACAAGGGGACGGGGCCCATCGCCTGGCTACACCTTC
cdr3_aa: CATRGRGPSPGYTF

j_call: TRBJ2-1
v_call: TRBV12-3/TRBV12-4
d_call: TRBD2
clone_size: many
cdr3_nt: TGTGCCAGCAGTGGACTAGCTGAGCAGTTCTTC
cdr3_aa: CASSGLAEQFF

j_call: TRBJ2-7
v_call: TRBV20-1
d_call: .
clone_size: many
cdr3_nt: TGCAGTGCTAGCGTCAGGGGTACCTACGAGCAGTACTTC
cdr3_aa: CSASVRGTYEQYF

j_call: TRBJ2-1
v_call: TRBV5-1
d_call: .
clone_size: .
cdr3_nt: TGCGCCAGCAGCTTGGCCCTAGACTACAATGAGCAGTTCTTC
cdr3_aa: CASSLALDYNEQFF

j_call: TRBJ1-1
v_call: TRBV15
d_call: .
clone_size: many
cdr3_nt: TGTGCCACCAGGGTACAGGGCATGAACACTGAAGCTTTCTTT
cdr3_aa: CATRVQGMNTEAFF

j_call: TRBJ2-7
v_call: TRBV20-1
d_call: TRBD1
clone_size: few
cdr3_nt: TGCAGTGCTAAGGCAGGGGGCCTCGACGAGCAGTACTTC
cdr3_aa: CSAKAGGLDEQYF

j_call: TRBJ2-1
v_call: TRBV7-9
d_call: .
clone_size: many
cdr3_nt: TGTGCCAGCACCCCGGAGGGGCGCAATGAGCAGTTCTTC
cdr3_aa: CASTPEGRNEQFF

j_call: TRBJ2-7
v_call: TRBV20-1
d_call: TRBD1
clone_size: .
cdr3_nt: TGCAGTGCCAGGACAGGACAAGCCTACGAGCAGTACTTC
cdr3_aa: CSARTGQAYEQYF

j_call: TRBJ2-5
v_call: TRBV6-1
d_call: TRBD1
clone_size: many
cdr3_nt: TGTGCCAGCATTGACCCCCCAGGGGGACAAGAGACCCAGTACTTC
cdr3_aa: CASIDPPGGQETQYF

j_call: TRBJ2-1
v_call: TRBV15
d_call: .
clone_size: many
cdr3_nt: TGTGCCACCAGCTATTCCAATGAGCAGTTCTTC
cdr3_aa: CATSYSNEQFF

j_call: TRBJ2-1
v_call: TRBV7-2
d_call: .
clone_size: many
cdr3_nt: TGTGCCAGCAGCTCACGCCGAGGGTCTGAGCAGTTCTTC
cdr3_aa: CASSSRRGSEQFF

j_call: TRBJ1-6
v_call: TRBV5-6
d_call: .
clone_size: many
cdr3_nt: TGTGCCAGCAGCTTTTGGAGGAATAATTCACCCCTCCACTTT
cdr3_aa: CASSFWRNNSPLHF

j_call: TRBJ2-3
v_call: TRBV18
d_call: .
clone_size: many
cdr3_nt: TGTGCCAGCTCACCACGCCCAGATACGCAGTATTTT
cdr3_aa: CASSPRPDTQYF

j_call: TRBJ2-3
v_call: TRBV7-9
d_call: .
clone_size: many
cdr3_nt: TGTGCCAGCAGCTTAGCAGGGGACTATACGCAGTATTTT
cdr3_aa: CASSLAGDYTQYF

j_call: TRBJ2-7
v_call: TRBV27
d_call: TRBD2
clone_size: many
cdr3_nt: TGTGCCAGCAGTTTATCCCAAGGACTAGCGTCGACCGAGCAGTACTTC
cdr3_aa: CASSLSQGLASTEQYF

j_call: TRBJ2-6
v_call: TRBV3-1
d_call: .
clone_size: many
cdr3_nt: TGTGCCAGCAGCCAGGGCCCCGAGGGGGCCAACGTCCTGACTTTC
cdr3_aa: CASSQGPEGANVLTF

j_call: TRBJ1-5
v_call: TRBV20-1
d_call: TRBD1
clone_size: few
cdr3_nt: TGCAGTGCTAGGGGGACAGCCGATCAGCCCCAGCATTTT
cdr3_aa: CSARGTADQPQHF

j_call: TRBJ2-1
v_call: TRBV9
d_call: .
clone_size: once
cdr3_nt: TGTGCCAGCAGCGTATACATGACCCTATACAATGAGCAGTTCTTC
cdr3_aa: CASSVYMTLYNEQFF

j_call: TRBJ1-5
v_call: TRBV19
d_call: .
clone_size: many
cdr3_nt: TGTGCCAGTGGGATGGGGAGCAATCAGCCCCAGCATTTT
cdr3_aa: CASGMGSNQPQHF

j_call: TRBJ2-7
v_call: TRBV20-1
d_call: TRBD1
clone_size: few
cdr3_nt: TGCAGTGCTAGAAACCCCCCCGACAGGGACGAGCAGTACTTC
cdr3_aa: CSARNPPDRDEQYF

j_call: TRBJ2-1
v_call: TRBV20-1
d_call: TRBD2
clone_size: many
cdr3_nt: TGCAGTGCTAGAGATCGGTTAGCGGGAGGGCCGGGGGAGCAGTTCTTC
cdr3_aa: CSARDRLAGGPGEQFF

j_call: TRBJ1-5
v_call: TRBV6-8
d_call: TRBD1
clone_size: few
cdr3_nt: TGTGCCAGCACCCACCTAACGACAGGGGAAAATCAGCCCCAGCATTTT
cdr3_aa: CASTHLTTGENQPQHF

j_call: TRBJ1-2
v_call: TRBV2
d_call: .
clone_size: many
cdr3_nt: TGTGCCAGCAGTGAAGCGCATGAAGGGAGTAACTATGGCTACACCTTC
cdr3_aa: CASSEAHEGSNYGYTF

j_call: TRBJ1-2
v_call: TRBV7-9
d_call: .
clone_size: .
cdr3_nt: TGTGCCAGCAGCTTAGGGGGGAGAGCTAACTATGGCTACACCTTC
cdr3_aa: CASSLGGRANYGYTF

j_call: TRBJ1-5
v_call: TRBV3-1
d_call: .
clone_size: many
cdr3_nt: TGTGCCAGCAGTCAAACTAATCAGCCCCAGCATTTT
cdr3_aa: CASSQTNQPQHF

j_call: TRBJ2-1
v_call: TRBV4-1
d_call: .
clone_size: many
cdr3_nt: TGCGCCAGCAGCCAAGTGGGGGGCAATGAGCAGTTCTTC
cdr3_aa: CASSQVGGNEQFF

j_call: TRBJ1-1
v_call: TRBV13
d_call: .
clone_size: many
cdr3_nt: TGTGCCAGCAGCTTATTGTTCTGGGGCGGAAGCACTGAAGCTTTCTTT
cdr3_aa: CASSLLFWGGSTEAFF

j_call: TRBJ2-4
v_call: TRBV14
d_call: .
clone_size: many
cdr3_nt: TGTGCCAGCAGCCCTGCAGCAACCTTAGCCAAAAACATTCAGTACTTC
cdr3_aa: CASSPAATLAKNIQYF

j_call: TRBJ1-4
v_call: TRBV7-9
d_call: TRBD1
clone_size: .
cdr3_nt: TGTGCCAGCAGCGCTTCCAAACAGGGGGCGCGGGATAATGAAAAACTGTTTTTT
cdr3_aa: CASSASKQGARDNEKLFF

j_call: TRBJ1-1
v_call: TRBV18
d_call: .
clone_size: many
cdr3_nt: TGTGCCAGCTCACGGATTCAGGACACTGAAGCTTTCTTT
cdr3_aa: CASSRIQDTEAFF

j_call: TRBJ2-5
v_call: TRBV20-1
d_call: TRBD2
clone_size: many
cdr3_nt: TGCAGTGCTAGAAGGCTAGCGGCACGGGAGACCCAGTACTTC
cdr3_aa: CSARRLAARETQYF

j_call: TRBJ1-2
v_call: TRBV6-2/TRBV6-3
d_call: .
clone_size: .
cdr3_nt: TGTGCCAGCAGGGACACCGGAGTGGAGCGGGGCTACACCTTC
cdr3_aa: CASRDTGVERGYTF

j_call: TRBJ1-3
v_call: TRBV2
d_call: TRBD1
clone_size: many
cdr3_nt: TGTGCCAGCAGCGGGGACAGCGGCTCTGGAAACACCATATATTTT
cdr3_aa: CASSGDSGSGNTIYF

j_call: TRBJ2-7
v_call: TRBV6-7
d_call: TRBD2
clone_size: .
cdr3_nt: TGTGCCAGCAGTTACGCGGCTGAGGGACTAGCGAATAGCTCCTACGAGCAGTACTTC
cdr3_aa: CASSYAAEGLANSSYEQYF

j_call: TRBJ2-2
v_call: TRBV10-3
d_call: TRBD1
clone_size: many
cdr3_nt: TGTGCCATCAGCGACAGGGGCACCGGGGAGCTGTTTTTT
cdr3_aa: CAISDRGTGELFF